This T cell receptor beta chain was recovered during a study of cytomegalovirus exposure and HLA in healthy donors. The wider study: Samples from HLA-typed donors yielded 65 million to 85 million unique TCRs in an early data release.

Study-wide results and limits: Some TCR beta chains (more than 150 of them) were listed as cytomegalovirus-associated. Data from an earlier analysis indicated that most TCR beta V segments were productive either about 90% or about 30% of the time.

This clone was seen a single time. Its antigen is unknown. Germline assignment: CDR1 MNHNS and CDR2 SASEGT. The CDR3 consists of 14 residues. Trimming cost V 4 bases and J 0 bases, with 10 bases left between them. 13 Jbeta primers and 60 Vbeta primers were used for the PCR. Profiled with immunoSEQ multiplex PCR; TCRdb holds only in-frame clones, not every one. This table holds about 160,000 clones, around 80% found once. The V and J genes are TRBV6-1 and TRBJ2-7, with D possibly matching TRBD2 (7 bases). The sequence was obtained from a woman aged 25 to 39 in good health and CMV-seropositive. Sequencing input: PBMCs. In DNA form, the CDR3 reads TGTGCCAGCAGTGGGGAGGGGGTCTCCTACGAGCAGTACTTC. Translation gives CASSGEGVSYEQYF.